This TCR beta chain was profiled in a study of shared clonotypes between healthy human individuals. Study-level results: Only blood was sampled, and tissue TCR repertoires likely differ from blood ones. Measured sharing among donors was expected to vary with sequencing depth.

Generated by immunoSEQ multiplex PCR, the TCRdb table keeps only in-frame clones and is missing some. Found here are about 450,000 clones, around 80% of them singletons; the top ten hold about 12%. There are 15 residues in the CDR3. Germline lookup yields CDR1 MDHEN and CDR2 SYDVKM. Losses at the gene ends were 8 bases for V and 6 bases for J; bases not matched to a gene: 8. Donors included only healthy HIV-negative adults lacking recent acute infections or vaccinations. Only Caucasian adults living in Nashville, Tennessee served as donors. Comment on this clone: Antigen: not known.

The sequence was collected from a woman aged 40 to 55 in good health. Some clones in this sample may be carry-over from other donors' samples. The sample comprised PBMCs. The V gene is TRBV28, the J gene TRBJ2-2, with 11 bases matching TRBD2. CDR3 sequence (DNA): TGTGCCAGCGGAATTAGCGGGAGGGCCTCCGGGGAGCTGTTTTTT. This translates into CASGISGRASGELFF. Filled out from reference TRBV28 and TRBJ2-2, the complete variable domain reads DVKVTQSSRYLVKRTGEKVFLECVQDMDHENMFWYRQDPGLGLRLIYFSYDVKMKEKGDIPEGYSVSREKKERFSLILESASTNQTSMYLCASGISGRASGELFFGEGSRLTVL.